These T cell receptor beta chains were read from a single sample in a study of T-cell memory formation after mild COVID-19. Via MiXCR, TCRdb re-called the 5' RACE reads, giving one row per CDR3 protein. The top ten clones hold about 8.2% of a sample with fewer than 650,000 distinct CDR3 sequences, roughly 22% of them seen once. The sequenced sample consisted of PBMCs or a T cell subset sorted from them (not recorded which). The source is an adult woman who had mild COVID-19 (a few samples of this study predate the infection). Cell type and time point are not known. CDR3s include the opening cysteine and the closing phenylalanine or tryptophan. D genes are given only for firm matches. Clone sizes are given selectively: once, few, many, or a class where the clone is expanded.

v_call	d_call	clone_size	j_call	cdr3_aa	cdr3_nt
TRBV19	TRBD2	few	TRBJ2-1	CASSIRRASGSYLIDEQFF	TGTGCCAGTAGTATCCGTAGGGCTAGCGGGAGTTATTTGATCGATGAGCAGTTCTTC
TRBV7-9	TRBD2	-	TRBJ2-1	CASSLPLAHYNEQFF	TGTGCCAGCAGCTTACCACTAGCGCACTACAATGAGCAGTTCTTC
TRBV10-3	-	-	TRBJ1-6	CAISESSTSLSPLHF	TGTGCCATCAGTGAGTCATCGACGTCTCTTTCACCCCTCCACTTT
TRBV20-1	-	few	TRBJ2-7	CSAKDSSPSPQYF	TGCAGTGCCAAGGACAGTAGCCCTTCGCCGCAGTACTTC
TRBV5-1	-	few	TRBJ2-7	CASSLGGNAYEQYF	TGCGCCAGCAGCTTGGGGGGCAACGCCTACGAGCAGTACTTC
TRBV5-1	TRBD2	-	TRBJ2-5	CASSLVGRLAGDGRTQYF	TGCGCCAGCAGCTTGGTTGGTCGGCTAGCGGGGGACGGGAGGACCCAGTACTTC
TRBV19	-	few	TRBJ1-6	CASSRGVRNSPLHF	TGTGCCAGTAGTAGAGGGGTACGAAATTCACCCCTCCACTTT
TRBV5-4	TRBD1	-	TRBJ1-2	CASSVPGQNIPVNYGYTF	TGTGCCAGCAGCGTTCCGGGACAGAACATCCCAGTCAACTATGGCTACACCTTC
TRBV9	-	-	TRBJ2-5	CASSTWTDQETQYF	TGTGCCAGCAGCACATGGACGGACCAAGAGACCCAGTACTTC
TRBV20-1	-	few	TRBJ1-1	CSASPTAINTEAFF	TGCAGTGCTAGTCCGACAGCGATTAACACTGAAGCTTTCTTT
TRBV5-1	-	-	TRBJ1-2	CASSVDPKAGGYTF	TGCGCCAGCAGCGTGGACCCAAAAGCGGGTGGCTACACCTTC
TRBV7-9	-	few	TRBJ2-7	CASSPFWGGASPSHEQYF	TGTGCCAGCAGCCCCTTTTGGGGGGGGGCCTCTCCCTCTCACGAGCAGTACTTC
TRBV21-1	-	-	TRBJ2-7	CASSKALGTGAYEQYF	TGTGCCAGCAGCAAAGCTCTCGGGACAGGGGCCTACGAGCAGTACTTC
TRBV30	-	few	TRBJ2-1	CAWKRQGGVGEQFF	TGTGCCTGGAAGCGTCAAGGGGGGGTAGGCGAGCAGTTCTTC
TRBV29-1	TRBD1	-	TRBJ1-1	CSVKQGTGGATEAFF	TGCAGCGTTAAACAGGGGACTGGGGGTGCTACTGAAGCTTTCTTT
TRBV20-1	-	many	TRBJ2-7	CSARDSGQRTYEQYF	TGCAGTGCTAGAGATTCCGGACAGCGAACCTACGAGCAGTACTTC
TRBV12-3/TRBV12-4	-	few	TRBJ2-2	CASSSLSRAPAGELFF	TGTGCCAGCAGTTCCCTGAGCAGGGCCCCGGCCGGGGAGCTGTTTTTT
TRBV7-8	-	many	TRBJ2-2	CASSSTGNTGELFF	TGTGCCAGCAGCTCGACGGGGAACACCGGGGAGCTGTTTTTT
TRBV5-1	-	few	TRBJ1-5	CASSWGDPGANQPQHF	TGCGCCAGCAGCTGGGGGGACCCGGGGGCCAATCAGCCCCAGCATTTT
TRBV11-1	-	-	TRBJ1-1	CASSPHINTEAFF	TGTGCCAGCAGCCCCCATATAAACACTGAAGCTTTCTTT
TRBV12-3/TRBV12-4	-	few	TRBJ1-5	CASSLRAQPQHF	TGTGCCAGCAGTTTGAGGGCTCAGCCCCAGCATTTT
TRBV6-6	-	once	TRBJ2-7	CASTQGLYEQYF	TGTGCCAGCACCCAGGGGCTCTACGAGCAGTACTTC
TRBV20-1	-	few	TRBJ1-5	CSANRSNQPQHF	TGCAGTGCTAACAGGTCGAATCAGCCCCAGCATTTT
TRBV12-3/TRBV12-4	TRBD1	-	TRBJ2-3	CASRKKRTGGPNTQYF	TGTGCCAGCAGGAAAAAGCGGACAGGGGGACCGAATACGCAGTATTTT
TRBV7-2	-	-	TRBJ1-1	CASSLARGVTEAFF	TGTGCCAGCAGCTTAGCTCGAGGGGTCACTGAAGCTTTCTTT
TRBV27	TRBD2	-	TRBJ2-3	CASSFRTSGSIHTQYF	TGTGCCAGCAGTTTCCGGACTAGCGGGAGTATCCATACGCAGTATTTT
TRBV20-1	-	few	TRBJ2-7	CSASREHHEQYF	TGCAGTGCTAGTAGGGAGCACCACGAGCAGTACTTC
TRBV7-6	TRBD1	-	TRBJ2-7	CASSGQGFEQYF	TGTGCCAGCAGCGGACAGGGTTTCGAGCAGTACTTC
TRBV12-3/TRBV12-4	-	-	TRBJ2-4	CASSPKGGAAKNIQYF	TGTGCCAGCAGTCCAAAGGGGGGGGCAGCCAAAAACATTCAGTACTTC
TRBV5-1	TRBD1	-	TRBJ2-7	CASSLGPGQGHYEQYF	TGCGCCAGCAGCTTGGGACCGGGACAGGGTCACTACGAGCAGTACTTC
TRBV5-1	-	-	TRBJ1-2	CASSLDGLNYGYTF	TGCGCCAGCAGCTTGGATGGGTTAAACTATGGCTACACCTTC
TRBV13	-	-	TRBJ2-7	CASSFLAVTYEQYF	TGTGCCAGCAGCTTCTTAGCGGTAACCTACGAGCAGTACTTC
TRBV5-1	-	few	TRBJ1-1	CASSAGQLNTEAFF	TGCGCCAGCAGCGCCGGACAGTTGAACACTGAAGCTTTCTTT
TRBV7-9	-	-	TRBJ1-4	CARSLASGILFF	TGTGCCAGAAGCTTAGCGTCAGGGATTCTGTTTTTT
TRBV6-5	-	-	TRBJ2-7	CASSYSGLSPYEQYF	TGTGCCAGCAGTTACTCAGGACTTTCCCCCTACGAGCAGTACTTC
TRBV7-2	-	-	TRBJ2-2	CASTPGGWGGELFF	TGTGCCAGCACTCCCGGTGGTTGGGGGGGGGAGCTGTTTTTT
TRBV29-1	TRBD1	few	TRBJ1-1	CSVEGDRGNTEAFF	TGCAGCGTTGAGGGGGACAGGGGTAACACTGAAGCTTTCTTT
TRBV12-3/TRBV12-4	TRBD1	many	TRBJ2-3	CASSPRDRAADTQYF	TGTGCCAGCAGTCCCCGGGACAGGGCCGCAGATACGCAGTATTTT
TRBV7-8	-	-	TRBJ1-3	CASSLARDGTTSGNTIYF	TGTGCCAGCAGCTTAGCGAGGGACGGAACTACCTCTGGAAACACCATATATTTT
TRBV24-1	-	-	TRBJ2-3	CATSDLRGAKDTQYF	TGTGCCACCAGTGATTTGCGGGGCGCCAAAGATACGCAGTATTTT
TRBV7-9	-	-	TRBJ2-1	CASRSFGFYNEQFF	TGTGCCAGCAGATCCTTCGGGTTCTACAATGAGCAGTTCTTC
TRBV5-6	-	few	TRBJ2-1	CASGVVEQFF	TGTGCCAGCGGGGTAGTTGAGCAGTTCTTC
TRBV6-2/TRBV6-3	TRBD2	-	TRBJ2-1	CASSYSTSGWSSYNEQFF	TGTGCCAGCAGTTACTCGACTAGCGGGTGGAGCTCCTACAATGAGCAGTTCTTC
TRBV9	TRBD2	-	TRBJ2-1	CASSSQSGGAYNEQFF	TGTGCCAGCAGCTCACAAAGCGGGGGGGCCTACAATGAGCAGTTCTTC
TRBV7-9	TRBD1	-	TRBJ1-4	CASSSWDRDEKLFF	TGTGCCAGCAGCTCCTGGGACAGGGATGAAAAACTGTTTTTT
TRBV5-4	TRBD1	few	TRBJ2-7	CASSPSAGSRGHEQYF	TGTGCCAGCAGCCCCTCTGCGGGCTCGAGGGGGCACGAGCAGTACTTC
TRBV29-1	TRBD2	few	TRBJ2-3	CSVEDGGGGGTDTQYF	TGCAGCGTTGAAGACGGAGGAGGCGGGGGAACAGATACGCAGTATTTT
TRBV7-6	TRBD1	few	TRBJ1-2	CASSLDRTGTYGYTF	TGTGCCAGCAGCTTGGACCGGACAGGGACCTATGGCTACACCTTC
TRBV18	-	-	TRBJ2-5	CASSPERETQYF	TGTGCCAGCTCACCTGAGAGAGAGACCCAGTACTTC
TRBV20-1	TRBD1	few	TRBJ2-1	CSAVPDRKKGEQFF	TGCAGTGCTGTCCCGGACAGGAAAAAGGGTGAGCAGTTCTTC
TRBV12-3/TRBV12-4	-	-	TRBJ1-1	CASSFEIANTEAFF	TGTGCCAGCAGTTTTGAGATCGCGAACACTGAAGCTTTCTTT
TRBV27	-	few	TRBJ2-3	CASSLQGTTDTQYF	TGTGCCAGCAGTTTGCAGGGGACCACAGATACGCAGTATTTT
TRBV12-3/TRBV12-4	-	-	TRBJ2-4	CASSDPGLLAKNIQYF	TGTGCCAGCAGTGATCCCGGGCTTCTAGCCAAAAACATTCAGTACTTC